The T cell receptor (beta chain) described here comes from a study of regulatory T cells in long-lasting Graves disease. With iRepertoire HTBI primers and Arm-PCR of CDR3 regions, TCR beta libraries were built. TCRdb independently ran MiXCR on the multiplex PCR reads; one entry per CDR3 protein. The sample contains roughly 450,000 distinct CDR3 sequences, around a quarter of which appear only once. Time point: persistent/refractory GD, antithyroid drugs over 5 years with positive TRAb. After RNA was extracted from PBMCs, the TCR library was made from it. It was by American Thyroid Association guidelines that Graves' disease was diagnosed. Source: peripheral blood mononuclear cells (PBMCs), taken when the disease was refractory, from a patient treated with antithyroid drugs. This TCR derives from a female donor with Graves disease.

The DNA for the CDR3 is TGCAGTGCTAGAGATCCCCTACAGGCCCTTTCCGGGGAGCTGTTTTTT. Protein: CSARDPLQALSGELFF. The V call is TRBV20-1, the J call TRBJ2-2; D is possibly TRBD1 (5 bases). The CDR3 covers 16 residues. Germline CDR1 DFQATT, CDR2 SNEGSKA (reference sequence). V shed 0 bases and J shed 6 bases, with 17 bases lying between them.